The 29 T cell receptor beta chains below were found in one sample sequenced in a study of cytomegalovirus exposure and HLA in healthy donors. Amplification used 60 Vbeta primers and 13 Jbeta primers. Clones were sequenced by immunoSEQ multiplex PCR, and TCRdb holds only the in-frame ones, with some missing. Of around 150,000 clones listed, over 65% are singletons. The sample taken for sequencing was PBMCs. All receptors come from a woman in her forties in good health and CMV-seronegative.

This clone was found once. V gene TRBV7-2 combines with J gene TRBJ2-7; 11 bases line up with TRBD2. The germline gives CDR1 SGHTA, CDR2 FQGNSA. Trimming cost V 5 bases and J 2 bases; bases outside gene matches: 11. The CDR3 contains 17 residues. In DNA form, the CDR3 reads TGTGCCAGCAGCCTCCCCAAGGTTAGCGGGGGGGCCTACGAGCAGTACTTC. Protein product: CASSLPKVSGGAYEQYF.

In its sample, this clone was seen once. The CDR3 DNA reads TGCGCCAGCAGTAGGGCTAGCGGGGGGTCAAGCACAGATACGCAGTATTTT. Its translation: CASSRASGGSSTDTQYF. The chain joins TRBV5-1 to TRBJ2-3, with TRBD2 matching 11 bases. This CDR3 spans 17 amino acids. Germline CDR1 and CDR2: SGHRS and YFSETQ. The J segment lost 0 bases and the V segment lost 5 bases, leaving 8 bases of the junction unmatched.

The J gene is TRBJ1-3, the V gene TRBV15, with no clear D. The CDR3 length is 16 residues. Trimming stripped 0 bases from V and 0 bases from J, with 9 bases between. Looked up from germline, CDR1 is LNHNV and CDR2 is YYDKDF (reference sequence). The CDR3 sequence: CATSRDPGFSGNTIYF. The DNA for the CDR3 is TGTGCCACCAGCAGAGATCCGGGTTTCTCTGGAAACACCATATATTTT.

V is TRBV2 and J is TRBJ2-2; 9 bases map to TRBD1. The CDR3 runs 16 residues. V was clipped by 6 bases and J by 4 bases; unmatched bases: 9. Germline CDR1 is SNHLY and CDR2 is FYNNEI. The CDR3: CASRLPDRGSTGELFF. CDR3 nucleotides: TGTGCCAGCAGGCTTCCCGACAGGGGGTCCACCGGGGAGCTGTTTTTT.

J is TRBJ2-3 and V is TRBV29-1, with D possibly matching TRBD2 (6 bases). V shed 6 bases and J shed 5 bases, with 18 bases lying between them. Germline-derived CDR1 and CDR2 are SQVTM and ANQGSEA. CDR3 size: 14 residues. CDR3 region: CSVCRDSNRDTQYF. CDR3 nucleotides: TGCAGCGTATGCCGGGACTCCAATCGAGATACGCAGTATTTT.

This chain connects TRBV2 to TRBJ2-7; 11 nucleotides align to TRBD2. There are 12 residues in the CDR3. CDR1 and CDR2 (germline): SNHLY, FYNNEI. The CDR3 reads CAGTSGHYEQYF. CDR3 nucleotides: TGTGCGGGGACTAGCGGCCACTACGAGCAGTACTTC.

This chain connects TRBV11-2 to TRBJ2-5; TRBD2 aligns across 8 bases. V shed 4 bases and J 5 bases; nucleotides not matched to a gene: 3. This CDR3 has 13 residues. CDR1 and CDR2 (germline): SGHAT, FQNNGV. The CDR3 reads CASSSGLDETQYF. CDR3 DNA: TGTGCCAGCAGCTCGGGACTAGACGAGACCCAGTACTTC.

The CDR3 is CASSPGQGIQTQYF. The CDR3 nucleotides read TGTGCCAGCTCACCGGGACAGGGTATCCAGACCCAGTACTTC. The rearrangement uses TRBV18 and TRBJ2-5; 9 nucleotides line up with TRBD1. J was trimmed by 6 bases and V by 3 bases; bases with no gene match: 5. The CDR3 totals 14 residues. Germline lookup yields CDR1 KGHSH and CDR2 LQKENI.

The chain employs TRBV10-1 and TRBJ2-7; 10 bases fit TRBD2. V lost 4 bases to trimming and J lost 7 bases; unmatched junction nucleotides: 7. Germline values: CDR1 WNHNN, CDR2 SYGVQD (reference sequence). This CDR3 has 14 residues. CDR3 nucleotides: TGCGCCAGCAGTGCCAGCGGGGGGGCTCGTGAGCAGTACTTC. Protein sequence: CASSASGGAREQYF.

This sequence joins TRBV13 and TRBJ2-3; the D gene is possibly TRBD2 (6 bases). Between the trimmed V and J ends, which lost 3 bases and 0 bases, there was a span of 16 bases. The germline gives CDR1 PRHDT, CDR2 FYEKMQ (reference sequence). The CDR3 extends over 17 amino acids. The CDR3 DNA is TGTGCCAGCAGCTTCCCGGACTTTGCGGGGAGCACAGATACGCAGTATTTT. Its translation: CASSFPDFAGSTDTQYF.

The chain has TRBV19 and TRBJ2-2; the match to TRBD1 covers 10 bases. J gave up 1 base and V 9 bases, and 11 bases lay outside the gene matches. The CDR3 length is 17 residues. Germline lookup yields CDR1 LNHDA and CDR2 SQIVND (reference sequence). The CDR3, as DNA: TGTGCCAGCCGGGACAGGGGCGAACCGGAGAACACCGGGGAGCTGTTTTTT. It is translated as CASRDRGEPENTGELFF. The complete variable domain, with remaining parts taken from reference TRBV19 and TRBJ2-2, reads DGGITQSPKYLFRKEGQNVTLSCEQNLNHDAMYWYRQDPGQGLRLIYYSQIVNDFQKGDIAEGYSVSREKKESFPLTVTSAQKNPTAFYLCASRDRGEPENTGELFFGEGSRLTVL.

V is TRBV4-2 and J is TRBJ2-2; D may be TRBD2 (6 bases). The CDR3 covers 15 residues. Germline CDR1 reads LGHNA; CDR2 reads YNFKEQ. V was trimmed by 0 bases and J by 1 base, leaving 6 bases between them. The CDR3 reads CASSQEAGNTGELFF. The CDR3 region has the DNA TGTGCCAGCAGCCAAGAAGCGGGGAACACCGGGGAGCTGTTTTTT.

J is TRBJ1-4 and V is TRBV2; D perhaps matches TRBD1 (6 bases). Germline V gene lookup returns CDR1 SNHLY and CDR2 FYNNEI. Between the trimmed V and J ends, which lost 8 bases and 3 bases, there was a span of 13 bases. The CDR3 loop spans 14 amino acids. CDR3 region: CASVWRTANEKLFF. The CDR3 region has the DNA TGTGCCAGCGTCTGGAGGACAGCTAATGAAAAACTGTTTTTT.

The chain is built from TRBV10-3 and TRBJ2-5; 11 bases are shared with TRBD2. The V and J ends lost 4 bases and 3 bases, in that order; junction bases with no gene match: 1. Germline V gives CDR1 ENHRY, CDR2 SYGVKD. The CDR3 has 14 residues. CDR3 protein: CAISVAGGKETQYF. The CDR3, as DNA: TGTGCCATCAGTGTAGCGGGGGGGAAAGAGACCCAGTACTTC.

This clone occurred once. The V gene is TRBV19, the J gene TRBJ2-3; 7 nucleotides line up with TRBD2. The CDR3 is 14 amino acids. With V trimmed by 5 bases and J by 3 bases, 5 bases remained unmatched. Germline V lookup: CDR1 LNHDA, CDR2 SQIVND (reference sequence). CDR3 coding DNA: TGTGCCAGTAGTTTTCGGGGGGTAACAGATACGCAGTATTTT. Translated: CASSFRGVTDTQYF.

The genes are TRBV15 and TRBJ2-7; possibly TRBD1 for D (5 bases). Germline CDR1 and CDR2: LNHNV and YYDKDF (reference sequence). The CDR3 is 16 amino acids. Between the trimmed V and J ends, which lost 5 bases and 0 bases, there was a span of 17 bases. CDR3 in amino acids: CATSWGAGLSSYEQYF. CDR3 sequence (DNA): TGTGCCACCAGCTGGGGTGCAGGGTTAAGCTCCTACGAGCAGTACTTC.

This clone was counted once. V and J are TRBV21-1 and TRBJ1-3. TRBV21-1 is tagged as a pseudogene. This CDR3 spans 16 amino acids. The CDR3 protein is CASSKRGPRAGNTIYF. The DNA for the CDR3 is TGTGCCAGCAGCAAGCGGGGCCCGAGAGCGGGAAACACCATATATTTT.

CDR3 region: CATSSLGSMNTEAFF. CDR3 nucleotides: TGTGCCACCAGCAGTCTAGGCAGCATGAACACTGAAGCTTTCTTT. This chain uses TRBV15 with TRBJ1-1; D gene uncertain. The ends were cut back, 3 bases at V and 0 bases at J, with 11 bases in the middle. Germline V CDR1 and CDR2: LNHNV, YYDKDF (reference sequence). The CDR3 totals 15 residues.

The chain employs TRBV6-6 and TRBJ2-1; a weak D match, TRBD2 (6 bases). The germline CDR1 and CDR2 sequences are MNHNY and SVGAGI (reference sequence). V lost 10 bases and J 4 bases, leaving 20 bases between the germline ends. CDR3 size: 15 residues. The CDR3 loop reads CATLSAGKVYNEQFF. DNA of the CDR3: TGTGCCACATTGTCGGCGGGGAAAGTTTACAATGAGCAGTTCTTC.

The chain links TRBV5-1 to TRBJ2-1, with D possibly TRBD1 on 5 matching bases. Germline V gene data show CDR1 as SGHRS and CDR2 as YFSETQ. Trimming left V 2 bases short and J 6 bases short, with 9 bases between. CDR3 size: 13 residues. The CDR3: CASSFGQGNEQFF. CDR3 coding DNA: TGCGCCAGCAGCTTCGGCCAGGGCAATGAGCAGTTCTTC.

The CDR3 protein is CASISGASGGTDTQYF. The CDR3, as DNA: TGTGCCAGCATTTCAGGGGCTAGCGGGGGTACAGATACGCAGTATTTT. The chain is built from TRBV5-6 and TRBJ2-3; TRBD2 matches at 10 bases. With V trimmed by 6 bases and J by 3 bases, 10 bases remained unmatched. The CDR3 is made up of 16 amino acids. Germline CDR1 SGHDT, CDR2 YYEEEE.

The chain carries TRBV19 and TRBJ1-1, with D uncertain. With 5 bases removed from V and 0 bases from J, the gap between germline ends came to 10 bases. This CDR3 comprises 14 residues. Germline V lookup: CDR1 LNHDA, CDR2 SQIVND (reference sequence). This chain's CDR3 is CASSHPGVNTEAFF. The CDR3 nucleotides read TGTGCCAGTAGTCACCCGGGAGTGAACACTGAAGCTTTCTTT.

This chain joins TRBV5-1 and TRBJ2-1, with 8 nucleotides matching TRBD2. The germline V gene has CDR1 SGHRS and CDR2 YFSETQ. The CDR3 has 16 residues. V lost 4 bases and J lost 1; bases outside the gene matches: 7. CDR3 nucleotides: TGCGCCAGCAGCCCCGGGGGGGCCAGGTCCTACAATGAGCAGTTCTTC. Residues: CASSPGGARSYNEQFF.

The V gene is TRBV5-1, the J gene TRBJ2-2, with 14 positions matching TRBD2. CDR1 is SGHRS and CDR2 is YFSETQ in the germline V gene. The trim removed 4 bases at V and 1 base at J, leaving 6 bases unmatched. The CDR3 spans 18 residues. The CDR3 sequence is CASSLRTSGGLNTGELFF. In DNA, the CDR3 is TGCGCCAGCAGCCTGAGGACTAGCGGGGGGCTGAACACCGGGGAGCTGTTTTTT.

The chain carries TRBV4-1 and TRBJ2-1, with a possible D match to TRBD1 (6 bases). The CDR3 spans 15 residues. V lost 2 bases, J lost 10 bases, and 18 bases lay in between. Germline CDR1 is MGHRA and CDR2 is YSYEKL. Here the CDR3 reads CASSQQTGTREEQFF. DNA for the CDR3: TGCGCCAGCAGCCAACAGACGGGGACAAGAGAAGAGCAGTTCTTC.

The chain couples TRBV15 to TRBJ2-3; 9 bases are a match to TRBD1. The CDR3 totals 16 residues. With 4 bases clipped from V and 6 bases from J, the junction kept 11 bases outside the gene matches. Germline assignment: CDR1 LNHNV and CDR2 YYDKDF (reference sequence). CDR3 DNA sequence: TGTGCCACCAGCACCCAAACAGGGGGCGGCCCCGATACGCAGTATTTT. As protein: CATSTQTGGGPDTQYF.

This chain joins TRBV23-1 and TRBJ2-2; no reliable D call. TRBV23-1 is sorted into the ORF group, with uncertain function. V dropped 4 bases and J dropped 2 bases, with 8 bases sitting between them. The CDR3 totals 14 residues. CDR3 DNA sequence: TGCGCCAGCAGTCCCGACACCAACACCGGGGAGCTGTTTTTT. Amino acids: CASSPDTNTGELFF.

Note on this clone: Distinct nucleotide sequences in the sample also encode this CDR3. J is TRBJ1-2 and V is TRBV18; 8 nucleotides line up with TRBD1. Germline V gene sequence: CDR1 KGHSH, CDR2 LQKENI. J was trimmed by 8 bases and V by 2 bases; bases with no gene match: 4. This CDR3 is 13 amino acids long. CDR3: CASSPSTGEGYTF. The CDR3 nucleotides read TGTGCCAGCTCACCATCGACAGGGGAGGGCTACACCTTC.

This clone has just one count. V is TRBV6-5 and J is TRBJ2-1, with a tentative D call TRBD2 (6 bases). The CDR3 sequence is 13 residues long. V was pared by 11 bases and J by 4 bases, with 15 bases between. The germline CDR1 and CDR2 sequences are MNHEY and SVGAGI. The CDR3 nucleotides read TGTGCCGGCAACGCCGGGGGTTACAATGAGCAGTTCTTC. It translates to CAGNAGGYNEQFF.